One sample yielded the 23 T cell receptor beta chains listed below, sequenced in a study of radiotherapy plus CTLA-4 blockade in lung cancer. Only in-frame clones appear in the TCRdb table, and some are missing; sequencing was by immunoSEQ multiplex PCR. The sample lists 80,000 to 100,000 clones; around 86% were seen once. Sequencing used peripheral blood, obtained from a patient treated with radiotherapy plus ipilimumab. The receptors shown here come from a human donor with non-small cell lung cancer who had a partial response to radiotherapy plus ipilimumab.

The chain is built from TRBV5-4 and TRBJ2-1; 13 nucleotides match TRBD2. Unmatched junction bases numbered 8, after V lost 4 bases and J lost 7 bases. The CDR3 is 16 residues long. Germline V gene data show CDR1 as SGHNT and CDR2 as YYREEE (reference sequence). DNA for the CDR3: TGTGCCAGCAGCCCCTGGACTAGCGGGAGATGGAATGAGCAGTTCTTC. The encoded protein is CASSPWTSGRWNEQFF.

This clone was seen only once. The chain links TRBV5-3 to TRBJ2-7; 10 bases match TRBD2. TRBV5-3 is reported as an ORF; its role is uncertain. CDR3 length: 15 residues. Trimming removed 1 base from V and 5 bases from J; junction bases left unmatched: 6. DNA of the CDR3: TGTGCCAGAAGCTTGCGGCTAGCGGGAGACCACGAGCAGTACTTC. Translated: CARSLRLAGDHEQYF.

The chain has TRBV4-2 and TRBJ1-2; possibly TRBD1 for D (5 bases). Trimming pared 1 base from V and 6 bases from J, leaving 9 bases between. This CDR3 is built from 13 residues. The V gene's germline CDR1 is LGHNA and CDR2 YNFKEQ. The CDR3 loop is CASSQGSGNGYTF. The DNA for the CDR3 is TGTGCCAGCAGCCAAGGGTCAGGGAATGGCTACACCTTC.

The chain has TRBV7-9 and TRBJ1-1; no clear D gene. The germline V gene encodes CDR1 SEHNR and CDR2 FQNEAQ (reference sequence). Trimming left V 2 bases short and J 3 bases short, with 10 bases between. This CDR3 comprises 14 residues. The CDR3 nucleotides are TGTGCCAGCAGCTTACAGGATGGGTACACTGAAGCTTTCTTT. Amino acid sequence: CASSLQDGYTEAFF.

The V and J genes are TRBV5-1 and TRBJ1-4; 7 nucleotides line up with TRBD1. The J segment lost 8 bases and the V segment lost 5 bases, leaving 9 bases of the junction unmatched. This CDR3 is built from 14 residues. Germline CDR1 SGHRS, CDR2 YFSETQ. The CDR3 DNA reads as TGCGCCAGCAGAATTACAGGGGTTGAGGAAAAACTGTTTTTT. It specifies CASRITGVEEKLFF. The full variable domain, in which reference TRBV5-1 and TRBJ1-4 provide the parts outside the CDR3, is KAGVTQTPRYLIKTRGQQVTLSCSPISGHRSVSWYQQTPGQGLQFLFEYFSETQRNKGNFPGRFSGRQFSNSRSEMNVSTLELGDSALYLCASRITGVEEKLFFGSGTQLSVL.

The CDR3 loop is CASTPEGTGYQETQYF. DNA of the CDR3: TGTGCCAGCACCCCTGAAGGGACAGGGTATCAAGAGACCCAGTACTTC. The chain employs TRBV28 and TRBJ2-5; 9 bases are shared with TRBD1. The CDR3 is made up of 16 amino acids. Germline V gene lookup returns CDR1 MDHEN and CDR2 SYDVKM. With 7 bases clipped from V and 2 bases from J, the junction kept 11 bases outside the gene matches.

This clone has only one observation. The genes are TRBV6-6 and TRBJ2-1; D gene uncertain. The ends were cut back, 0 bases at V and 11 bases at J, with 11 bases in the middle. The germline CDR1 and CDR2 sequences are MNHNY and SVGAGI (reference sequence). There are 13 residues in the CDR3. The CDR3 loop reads CASSYSDTLKQFF. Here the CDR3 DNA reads TGTGCCAGCAGTTACTCAGACACCTTGAAGCAGTTCTTC.

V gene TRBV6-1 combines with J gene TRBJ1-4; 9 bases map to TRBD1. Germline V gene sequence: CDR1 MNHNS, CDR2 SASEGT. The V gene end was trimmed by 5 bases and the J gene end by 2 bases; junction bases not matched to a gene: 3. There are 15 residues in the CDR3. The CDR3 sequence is CASSLTGGTNEKLFF. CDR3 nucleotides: TGTGCCAGCAGTTTGACAGGGGGTACTAATGAAAAACTGTTTTTT.

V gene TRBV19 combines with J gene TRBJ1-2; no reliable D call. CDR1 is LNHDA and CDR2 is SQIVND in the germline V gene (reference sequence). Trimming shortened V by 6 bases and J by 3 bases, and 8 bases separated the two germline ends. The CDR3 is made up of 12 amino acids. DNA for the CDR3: TGTGCCAGTAGCCTACGGGACTATGGCTACACCTTC. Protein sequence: CASSLRDYGYTF.

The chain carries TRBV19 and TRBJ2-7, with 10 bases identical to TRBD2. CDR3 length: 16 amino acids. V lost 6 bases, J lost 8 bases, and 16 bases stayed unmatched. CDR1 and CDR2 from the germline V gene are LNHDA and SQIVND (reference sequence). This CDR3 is CASSPNSGRGFDKQYF. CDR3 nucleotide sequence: TGTGCCAGTAGCCCGAACAGCGGGAGGGGCTTCGATAAGCAGTACTTC.

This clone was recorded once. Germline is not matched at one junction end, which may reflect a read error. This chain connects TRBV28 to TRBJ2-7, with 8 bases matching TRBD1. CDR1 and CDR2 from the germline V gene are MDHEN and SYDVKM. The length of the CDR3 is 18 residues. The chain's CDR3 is CASSPSLGQGKISHEQYF. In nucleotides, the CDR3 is TGTGCCAGCAGTCCAAGCCTCGGACAGGGAAAAATCTCCCACGAGCAGTACTTC. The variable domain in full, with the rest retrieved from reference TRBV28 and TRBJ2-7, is DVKVTQSSRYLVKRTGEKVFLECVQDMDHENMFWYRQDPGLGLRLIYFSYDVKMKEKGDIPEGYSVSREKKERFSLILESASTNQTSMYLCASSPSLGQGKISHEQYFGPGTRLTVT.

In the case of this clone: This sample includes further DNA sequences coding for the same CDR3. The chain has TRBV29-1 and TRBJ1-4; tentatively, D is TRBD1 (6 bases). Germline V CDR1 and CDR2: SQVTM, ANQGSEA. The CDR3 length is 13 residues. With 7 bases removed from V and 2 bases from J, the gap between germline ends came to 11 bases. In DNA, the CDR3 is TGCAGCGCCGCGAGGGGGACTAATGAAAAACTGTTTTTT. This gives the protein CSAARGTNEKLFF. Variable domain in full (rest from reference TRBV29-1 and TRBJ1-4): SAVISQKPSRDICQRGTSLTIQCQVDSQVTMMFWYRQQPGQSLTLIATANQGSEATYESGFVIDKFPISRPNLTFSTLTVSNMSPEDSSIYLCSAARGTNEKLFFGSGTQLSVL.

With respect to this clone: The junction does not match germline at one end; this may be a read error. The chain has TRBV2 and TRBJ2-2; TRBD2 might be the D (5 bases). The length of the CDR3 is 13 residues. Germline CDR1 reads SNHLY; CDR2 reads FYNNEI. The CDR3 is CASSVFNTGELFF. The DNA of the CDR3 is TGTGCCAGCAGTGTTTTCAACACCGGGGAGCTGTTTTTC.

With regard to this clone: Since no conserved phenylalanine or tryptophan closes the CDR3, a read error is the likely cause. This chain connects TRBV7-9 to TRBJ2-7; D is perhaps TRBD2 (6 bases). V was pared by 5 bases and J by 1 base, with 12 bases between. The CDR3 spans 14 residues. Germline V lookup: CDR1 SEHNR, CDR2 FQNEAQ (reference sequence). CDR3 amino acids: CASSTLGGSYEQYL. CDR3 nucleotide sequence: TGTGCCAGCAGCACGCTGGGGGGATCCTACGAGCAGTACCTC.

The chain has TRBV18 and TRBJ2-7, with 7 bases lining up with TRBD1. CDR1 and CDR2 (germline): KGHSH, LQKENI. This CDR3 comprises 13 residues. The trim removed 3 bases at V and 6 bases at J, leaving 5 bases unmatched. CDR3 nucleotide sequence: TGTGCCAGCTCACCCACAGGGGATGGCGAGCAGTACTTC. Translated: CASSPTGDGEQYF.

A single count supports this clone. CDR3 in amino acids: CASSPRGKETQYF. Written as DNA, the CDR3 is TGTGCCAGCTCGCCCAGGGGAAAAGAGACCCAGTACTTC. The chain is built from TRBV18 and TRBJ2-5; TRBD1 is a possible D gene (6 bases). The germline CDR1 and CDR2 sequences are KGHSH and LQKENI. Trimming took off 6 bases at V and 3 bases at J, with 11 bases between the two ends. CDR3 length: 13 amino acids.

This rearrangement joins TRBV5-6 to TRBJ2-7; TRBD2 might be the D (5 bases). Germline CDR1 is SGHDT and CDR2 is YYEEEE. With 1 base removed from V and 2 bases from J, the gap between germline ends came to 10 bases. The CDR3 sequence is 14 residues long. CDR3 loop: CASSLSLATYEQYF. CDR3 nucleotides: TGTGCCAGCAGCTTGAGCCTAGCCACCTACGAGCAGTACTTC.

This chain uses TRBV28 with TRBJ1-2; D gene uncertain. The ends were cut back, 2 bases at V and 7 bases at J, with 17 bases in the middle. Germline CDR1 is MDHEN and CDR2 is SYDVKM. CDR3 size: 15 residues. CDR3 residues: CASSLRSSQYSGYTF. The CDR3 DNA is TGTGCCAGCAGTTTAAGGAGCAGCCAATATAGTGGCTACACCTTC.

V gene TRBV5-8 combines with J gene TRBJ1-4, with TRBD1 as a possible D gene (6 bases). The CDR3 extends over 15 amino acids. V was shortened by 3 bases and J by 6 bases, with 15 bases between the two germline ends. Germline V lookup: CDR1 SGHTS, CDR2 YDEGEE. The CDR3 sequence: CASSSGTSKDEKLFF. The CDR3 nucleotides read TGTGCCAGCAGCTCCGGGACAAGCAAAGATGAAAAACTGTTTTTT. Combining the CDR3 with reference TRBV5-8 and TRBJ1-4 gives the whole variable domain EAGVTQSPTHLIKTRGQQATLRCSPISGHTSVYWYQQALGLGLQFLLWYDEGEERNRGNFPPRFSGRQFPNYSSELNVNALELEDSALYLCASSSGTSKDEKLFFGSGTQLSVL.

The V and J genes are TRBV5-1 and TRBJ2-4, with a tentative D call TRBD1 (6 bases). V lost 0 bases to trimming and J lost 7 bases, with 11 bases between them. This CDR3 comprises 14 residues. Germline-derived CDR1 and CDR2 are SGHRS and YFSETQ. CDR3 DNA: TGCGCCAGCAGCTTGGTAGTTGGGGGCAACATTCAGTACTTC. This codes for CASSLVVGGNIQYF.

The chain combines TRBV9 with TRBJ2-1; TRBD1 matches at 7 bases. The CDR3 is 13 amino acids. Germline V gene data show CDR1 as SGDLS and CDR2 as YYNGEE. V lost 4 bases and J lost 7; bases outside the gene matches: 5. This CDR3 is CASSIGQVNEQFF. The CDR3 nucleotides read TGTGCCAGCAGCATCGGACAGGTTAATGAGCAGTTCTTC.

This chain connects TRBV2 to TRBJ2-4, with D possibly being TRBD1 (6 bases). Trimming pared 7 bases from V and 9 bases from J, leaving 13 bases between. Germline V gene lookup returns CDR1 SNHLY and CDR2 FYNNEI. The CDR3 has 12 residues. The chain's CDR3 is CASNVGQSIQYF. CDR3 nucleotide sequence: TGTGCCAGCAATGTGGGACAAAGCATTCAGTACTTC.

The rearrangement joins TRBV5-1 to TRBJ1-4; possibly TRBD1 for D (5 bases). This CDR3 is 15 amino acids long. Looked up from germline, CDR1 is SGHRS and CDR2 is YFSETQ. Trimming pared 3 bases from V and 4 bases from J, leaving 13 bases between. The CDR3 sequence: CASSSFGQGNEKLFF. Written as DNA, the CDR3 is TGCGCCAGCAGCTCATTCGGGCAGGGTAATGAAAAACTGTTTTTT.